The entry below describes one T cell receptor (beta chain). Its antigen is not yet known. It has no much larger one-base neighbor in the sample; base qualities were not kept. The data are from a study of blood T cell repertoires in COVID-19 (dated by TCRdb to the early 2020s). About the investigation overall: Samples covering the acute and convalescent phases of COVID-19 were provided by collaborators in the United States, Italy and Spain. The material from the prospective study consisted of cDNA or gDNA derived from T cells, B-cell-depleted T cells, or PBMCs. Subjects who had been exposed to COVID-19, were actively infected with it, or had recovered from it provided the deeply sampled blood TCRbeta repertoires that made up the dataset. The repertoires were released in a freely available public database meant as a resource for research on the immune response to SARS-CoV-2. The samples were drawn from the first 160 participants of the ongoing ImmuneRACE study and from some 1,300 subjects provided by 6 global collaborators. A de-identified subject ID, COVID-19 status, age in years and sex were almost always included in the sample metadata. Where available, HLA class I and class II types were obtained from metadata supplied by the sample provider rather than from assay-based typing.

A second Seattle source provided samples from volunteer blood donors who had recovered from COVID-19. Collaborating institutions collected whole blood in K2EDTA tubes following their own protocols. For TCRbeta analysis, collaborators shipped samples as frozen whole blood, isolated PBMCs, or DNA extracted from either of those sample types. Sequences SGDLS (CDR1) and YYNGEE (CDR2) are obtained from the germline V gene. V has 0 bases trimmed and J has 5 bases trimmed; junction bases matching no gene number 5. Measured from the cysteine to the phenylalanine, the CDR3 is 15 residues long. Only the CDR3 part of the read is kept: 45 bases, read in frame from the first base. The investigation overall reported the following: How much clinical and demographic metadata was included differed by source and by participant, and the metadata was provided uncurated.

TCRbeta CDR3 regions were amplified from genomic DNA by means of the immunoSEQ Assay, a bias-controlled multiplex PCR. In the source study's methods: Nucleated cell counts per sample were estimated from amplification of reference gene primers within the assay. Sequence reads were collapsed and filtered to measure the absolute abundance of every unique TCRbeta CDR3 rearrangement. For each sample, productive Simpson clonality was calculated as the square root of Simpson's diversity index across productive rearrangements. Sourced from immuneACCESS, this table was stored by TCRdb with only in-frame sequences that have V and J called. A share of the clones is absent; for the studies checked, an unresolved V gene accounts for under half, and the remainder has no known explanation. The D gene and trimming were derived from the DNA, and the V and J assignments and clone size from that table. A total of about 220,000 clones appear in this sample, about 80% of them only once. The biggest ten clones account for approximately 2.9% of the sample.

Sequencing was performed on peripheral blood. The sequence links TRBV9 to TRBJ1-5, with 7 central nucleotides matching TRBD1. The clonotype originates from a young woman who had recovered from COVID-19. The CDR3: CASSVGAGGYQPQHF. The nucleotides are TGTGCCAGCAGCGTAGGGGCAGGGGGGTATCAGCCCCAGCATTTT.